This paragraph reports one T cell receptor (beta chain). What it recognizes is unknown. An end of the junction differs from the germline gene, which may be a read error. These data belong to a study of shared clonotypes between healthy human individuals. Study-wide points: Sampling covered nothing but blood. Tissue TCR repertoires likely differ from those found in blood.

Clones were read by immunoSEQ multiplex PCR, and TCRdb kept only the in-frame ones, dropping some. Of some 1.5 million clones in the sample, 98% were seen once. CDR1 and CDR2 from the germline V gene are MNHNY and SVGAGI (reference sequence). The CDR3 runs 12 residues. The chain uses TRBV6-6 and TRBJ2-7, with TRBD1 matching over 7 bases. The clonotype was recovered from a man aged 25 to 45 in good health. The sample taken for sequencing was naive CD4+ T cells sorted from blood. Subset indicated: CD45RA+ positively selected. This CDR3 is CASSYLSSGTVF. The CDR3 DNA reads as TGTGCCAGCAGTTACTTGAGCTCCGGGACAGTCTTC.